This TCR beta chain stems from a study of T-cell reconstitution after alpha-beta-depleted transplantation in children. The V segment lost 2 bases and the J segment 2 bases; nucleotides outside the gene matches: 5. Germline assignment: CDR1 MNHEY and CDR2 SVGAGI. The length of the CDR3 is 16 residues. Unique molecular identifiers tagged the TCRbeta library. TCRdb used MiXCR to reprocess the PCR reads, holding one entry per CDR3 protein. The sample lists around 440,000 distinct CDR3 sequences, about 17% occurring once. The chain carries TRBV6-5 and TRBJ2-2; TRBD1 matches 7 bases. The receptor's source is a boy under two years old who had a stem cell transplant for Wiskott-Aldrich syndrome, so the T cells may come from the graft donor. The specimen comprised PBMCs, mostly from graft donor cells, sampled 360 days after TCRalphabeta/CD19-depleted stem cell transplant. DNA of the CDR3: TGTGCCAGCAGTTACCTGACAGGGACCAACACCGGGGAGCTGTTTTTT. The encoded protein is CASSYLTGTNTGELFF.